This TCR beta chain originates from a study of naive and memory T cell subsets. Findings and limits, study-wide: A clonotype means one alpha or beta sequence, not an alpha/beta pair. In naive cells, over 95% of TCR sequences were seen only once. A few larger clonotypes appeared in naive repertoires, especially CD8, possibly memory cells re-expressing CD45RA.

Two oligonucleotides, mixed equimolar, formed the beta constant-region primer covering TRBC1 and TRBC2. The ligated cDNA underwent four PCR rounds using SP2 and nested alpha and beta constant-region primers. TCRdb fed the UMI-ligation and nested PCR reads into MiXCR, producing one record per CDR3 protein. Of about 150,000 distinct CDR3 sequences listed, roughly 22% are singletons. Cells stained for CD3, CD4, CD8, CD45RA, CD27 and viability were sorted into four CD45RA/CD27 subsets. Germline V gene lookup returns CDR1 KGHSH and CDR2 LQKENI. The CDR3 sequence is 15 residues long. V was clipped by 5 bases and J by 0 bases, with 14 bases between them. This clonotype was seen repeatedly, ten times or more. The antigen remains undetermined.

The rearrangement uses TRBV18 and TRBJ2-7, with D possibly called TRBD1 or TRBD2 (6 bases each). The sequenced sample consisted of naive CD4+ T cells from blood. The sequence was collected from a human donor in good health. For the CDR3, the DNA is TGTGCCAGCTCAGGGAGGACAGAAAGCTCCTACGAGCAGTACTTC. Protein product: CASSGRTESSYEQYF.